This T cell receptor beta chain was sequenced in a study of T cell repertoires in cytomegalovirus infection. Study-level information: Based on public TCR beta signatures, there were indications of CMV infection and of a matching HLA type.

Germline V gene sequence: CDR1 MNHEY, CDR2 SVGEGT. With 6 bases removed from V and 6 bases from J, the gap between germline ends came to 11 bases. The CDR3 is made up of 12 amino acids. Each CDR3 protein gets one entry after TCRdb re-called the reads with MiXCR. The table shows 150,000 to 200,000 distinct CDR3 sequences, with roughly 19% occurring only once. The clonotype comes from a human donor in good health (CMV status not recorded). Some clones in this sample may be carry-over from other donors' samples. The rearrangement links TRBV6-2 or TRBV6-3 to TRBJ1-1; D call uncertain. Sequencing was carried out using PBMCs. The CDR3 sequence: CASRRLEAEAFF. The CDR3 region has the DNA TGTGCCAGCAGGCGCCTAGAGGCTGAAGCTTTCTTT.